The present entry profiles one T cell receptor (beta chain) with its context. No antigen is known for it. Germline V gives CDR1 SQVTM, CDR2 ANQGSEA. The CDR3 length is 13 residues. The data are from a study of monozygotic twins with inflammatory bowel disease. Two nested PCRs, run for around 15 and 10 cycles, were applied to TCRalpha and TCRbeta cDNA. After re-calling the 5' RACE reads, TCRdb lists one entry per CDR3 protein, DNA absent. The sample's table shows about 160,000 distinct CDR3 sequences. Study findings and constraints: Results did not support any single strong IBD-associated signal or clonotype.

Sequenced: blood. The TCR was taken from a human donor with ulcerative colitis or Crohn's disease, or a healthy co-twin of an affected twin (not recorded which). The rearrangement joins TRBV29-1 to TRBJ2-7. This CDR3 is CSVEAGNSYEQYF.